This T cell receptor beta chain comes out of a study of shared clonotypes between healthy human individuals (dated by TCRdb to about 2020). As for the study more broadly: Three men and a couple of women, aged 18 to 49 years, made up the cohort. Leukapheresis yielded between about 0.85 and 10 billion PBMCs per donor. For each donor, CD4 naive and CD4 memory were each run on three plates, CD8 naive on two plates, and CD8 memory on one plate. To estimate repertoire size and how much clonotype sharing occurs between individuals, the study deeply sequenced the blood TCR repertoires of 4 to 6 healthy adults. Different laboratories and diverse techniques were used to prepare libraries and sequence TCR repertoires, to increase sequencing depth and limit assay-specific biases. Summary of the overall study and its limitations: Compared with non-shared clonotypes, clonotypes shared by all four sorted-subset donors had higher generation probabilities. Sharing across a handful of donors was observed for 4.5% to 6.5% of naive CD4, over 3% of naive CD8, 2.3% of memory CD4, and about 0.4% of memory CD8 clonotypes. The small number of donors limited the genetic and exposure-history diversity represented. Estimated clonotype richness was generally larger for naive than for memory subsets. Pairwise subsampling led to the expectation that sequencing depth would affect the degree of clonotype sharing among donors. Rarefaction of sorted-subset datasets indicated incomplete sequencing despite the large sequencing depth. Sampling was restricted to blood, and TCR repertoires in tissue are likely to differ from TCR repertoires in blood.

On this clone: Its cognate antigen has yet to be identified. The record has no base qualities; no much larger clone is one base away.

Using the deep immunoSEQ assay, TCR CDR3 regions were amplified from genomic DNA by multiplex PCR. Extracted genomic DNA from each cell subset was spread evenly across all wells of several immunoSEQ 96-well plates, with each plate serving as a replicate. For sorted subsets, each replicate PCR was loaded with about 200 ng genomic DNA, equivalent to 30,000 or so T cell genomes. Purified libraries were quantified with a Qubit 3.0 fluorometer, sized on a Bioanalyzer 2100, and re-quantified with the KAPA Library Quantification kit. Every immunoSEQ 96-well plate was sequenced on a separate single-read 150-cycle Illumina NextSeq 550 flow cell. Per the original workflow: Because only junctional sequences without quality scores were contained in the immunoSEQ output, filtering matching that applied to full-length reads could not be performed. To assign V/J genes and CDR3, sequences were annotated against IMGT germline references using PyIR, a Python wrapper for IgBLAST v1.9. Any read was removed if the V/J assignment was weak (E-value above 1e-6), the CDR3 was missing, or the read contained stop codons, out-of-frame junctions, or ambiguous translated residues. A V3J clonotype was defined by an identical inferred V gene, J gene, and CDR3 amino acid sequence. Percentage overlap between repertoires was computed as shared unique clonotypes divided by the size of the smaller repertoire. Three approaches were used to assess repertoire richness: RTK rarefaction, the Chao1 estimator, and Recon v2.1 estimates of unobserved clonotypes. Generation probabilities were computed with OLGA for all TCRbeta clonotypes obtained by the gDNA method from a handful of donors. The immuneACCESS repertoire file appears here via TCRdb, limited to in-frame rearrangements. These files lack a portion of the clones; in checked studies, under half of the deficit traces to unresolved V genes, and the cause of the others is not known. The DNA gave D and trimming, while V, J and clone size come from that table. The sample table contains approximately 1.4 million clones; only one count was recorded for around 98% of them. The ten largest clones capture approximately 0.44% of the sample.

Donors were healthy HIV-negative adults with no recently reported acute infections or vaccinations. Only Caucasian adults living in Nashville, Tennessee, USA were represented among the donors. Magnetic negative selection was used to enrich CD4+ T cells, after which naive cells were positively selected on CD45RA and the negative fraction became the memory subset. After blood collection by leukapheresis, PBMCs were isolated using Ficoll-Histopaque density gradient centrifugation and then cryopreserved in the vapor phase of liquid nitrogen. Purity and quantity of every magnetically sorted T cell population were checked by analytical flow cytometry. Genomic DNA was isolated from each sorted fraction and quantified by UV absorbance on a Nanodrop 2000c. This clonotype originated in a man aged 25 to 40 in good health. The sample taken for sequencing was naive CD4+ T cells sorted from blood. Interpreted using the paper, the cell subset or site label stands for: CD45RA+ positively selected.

The CDR3: CASSPLVGHSSGNTEAFF. The sequence in DNA is TGTGCCAGCTCACCACTAGTGGGACACTCCAGCGGGAACACTGAAGCTTTCTTT. The sequence is built from TRBV18 and TRBJ1-1; a weak D assignment points to TRBD1 (6 bases agree). Looking up the germline V gene yields CDR1 KGHSH and CDR2 LQKENI. Including cysteine and phenylalanine, the CDR3 has 18 amino acids. The sequence is cut down to CDR3 DNA, 54 bases in frame from base 1. V is reduced by 1 base and J by 1 base, leaving a spacing of 19 bases between them.